Listed below are T cell receptor beta chains from one sample, sequenced in a study of T cell responses to AZD1222 COVID-19 vaccine. The table came from immunoSEQ multiplex PCR; TCRdb's copy has only in-frame clones and leaves some out. This sample yields 110,000 to 150,000 clones, of which around 92% are seen a single time; about 12% belongs to the top ten. The source was peripheral blood, collected after recovery from COVID-19. All receptors derive from an adult who had recovered from COVID-19. CDR3s include the opening cysteine and the closing phenylalanine or tryptophan. Fields, in order: V gene, J gene, CDR3 protein.

>TRBV27|TRBJ2-1
CASSWARRNEQFF
>TRBV28|TRBJ1-2
CASSLSNYGYTF
>TRBV10-1|TRBJ2-7
CASSTGTGFNEQYF
>TRBV18|TRBJ1-3
CASSPIGSLGNTIYF
>TRBV27|TRBJ2-2
CASSFISGRANTGELFF
>TRBV10-3|TRBJ2-1
CAISDPPGLAGANEQFF
>TRBV6-1|TRBJ2-7
CASSEASRGRFEQYF
>TRBV28|TRBJ1-6
CASSFQGAGSPLHF
>TRBV2|TRBJ1-1
CASTSQGVNTEAFF
>TRBV4-2|TRBJ1-2
CASTKNGLYGYTF
>TRBV4-1|TRBJ1-4
CASSQEFGLTNEKLFF
>TRBV4-2|TRBJ1-4
CASSQIGREKLFF
>TRBV6-5|TRBJ1-5
CASSYSQTGNNQPQHF
>TRBV18|TRBJ2-7
CASSPPVRDSYEQYF
>TRBV24-1|TRBJ1-2
CATSGGNYYGYTF
>TRBV4-1|TRBJ1-2
CASSQADRWDGYTF
>TRBV5-5|TRBJ1-1
CASSPTVLNTEAFF
>TRBV29-1|TRBJ2-1
CSAVHSGKPTNEQFF
>TRBV28|TRBJ1-1
CASSLSGTNTEAFF
>TRBV11-2|TRBJ2-7
CASGSDYAAHEQYF
>TRBV19|TRBJ1-1
CASSRQGLFEAFF
>TRBV6-5|TRBJ1-1
CASTQGGEAFF
>TRBV27|TRBJ2-7
CASTPGAGAEQYF
>TRBV27|TRBJ2-7
CASSRRQGISYEQYF
>TRBV5-8|TRBJ2-1
CASSLAGTSGEDNNNEQFF
>TRBV14|TRBJ2-3
CASSPAPGEADTQYF